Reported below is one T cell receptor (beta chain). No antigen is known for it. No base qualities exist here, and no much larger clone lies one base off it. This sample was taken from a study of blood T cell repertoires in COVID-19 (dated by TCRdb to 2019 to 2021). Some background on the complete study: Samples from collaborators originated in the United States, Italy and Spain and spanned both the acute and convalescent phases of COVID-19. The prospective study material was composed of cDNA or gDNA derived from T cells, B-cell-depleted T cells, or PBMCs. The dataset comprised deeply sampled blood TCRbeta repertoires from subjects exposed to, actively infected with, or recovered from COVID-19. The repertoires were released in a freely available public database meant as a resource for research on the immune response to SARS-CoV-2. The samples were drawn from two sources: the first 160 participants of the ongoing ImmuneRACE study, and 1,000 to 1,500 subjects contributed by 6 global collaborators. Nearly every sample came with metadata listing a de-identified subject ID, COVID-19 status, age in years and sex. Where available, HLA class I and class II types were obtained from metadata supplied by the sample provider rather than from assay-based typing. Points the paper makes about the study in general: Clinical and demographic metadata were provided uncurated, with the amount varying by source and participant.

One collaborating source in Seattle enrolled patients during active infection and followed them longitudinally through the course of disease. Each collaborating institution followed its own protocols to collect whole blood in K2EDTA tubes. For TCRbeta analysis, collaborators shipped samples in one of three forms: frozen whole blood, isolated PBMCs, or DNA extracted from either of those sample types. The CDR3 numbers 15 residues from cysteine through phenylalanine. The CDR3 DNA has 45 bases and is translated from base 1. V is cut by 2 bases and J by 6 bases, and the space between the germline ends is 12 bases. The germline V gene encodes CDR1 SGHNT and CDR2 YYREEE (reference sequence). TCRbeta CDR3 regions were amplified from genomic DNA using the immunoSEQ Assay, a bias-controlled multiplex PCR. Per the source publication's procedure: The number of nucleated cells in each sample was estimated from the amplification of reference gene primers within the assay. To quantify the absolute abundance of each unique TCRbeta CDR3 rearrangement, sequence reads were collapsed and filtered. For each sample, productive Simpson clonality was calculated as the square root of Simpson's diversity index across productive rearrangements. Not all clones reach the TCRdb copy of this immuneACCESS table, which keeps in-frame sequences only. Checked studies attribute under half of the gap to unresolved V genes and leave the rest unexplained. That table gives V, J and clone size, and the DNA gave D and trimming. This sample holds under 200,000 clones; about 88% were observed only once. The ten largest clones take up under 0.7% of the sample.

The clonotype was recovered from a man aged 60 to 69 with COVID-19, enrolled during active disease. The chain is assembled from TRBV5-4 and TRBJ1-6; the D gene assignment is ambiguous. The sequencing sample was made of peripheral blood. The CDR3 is CASSFSLGGNSPLHF. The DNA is TGTGCCAGCAGCTTTTCGCTAGGAGGTAATTCACCCCTCCACTTT.